This TCR beta chain was retrieved from a study of blood T cell repertoires in COVID-19. Generated by immunoSEQ multiplex PCR, the TCRdb table keeps only in-frame clones and is missing some. The sample shows a few hundred thousand clones, 70% to 85% of them seen only once. Participants came from roughly 23 US areas, aged roughly 18 to 89 years. Per germline, CDR1 MGHRA and CDR2 YSYEKL. This CDR3 spans 20 amino acids. V was trimmed by 1 base and J by 2 bases, leaving 26 bases between them. Sequenced material: PBMCs or T cells enriched from blood (not recorded which). V is TRBV4-1 and J is TRBJ1-2, with D perhaps matching TRBD1 (5 bases). This TCR was recovered from a man aged 35 to 55 who had recovered from COVID-19. In DNA form, the CDR3 reads TGCGCCAGCAGCCAAGCGGGTCGGGGGGAGTTGCACCCTTCGAACTATGGCTACACCTTC. Protein: CASSQAGRGELHPSNYGYTF.